The 21 T cell receptor beta chains listed next were all sequenced from one sample in a study of T cells in localized non-small cell lung cancer (dated by TCRdb to the early 2020s). Libraries were built with the immunoSEQ multiplex PCR assay. As stored in TCRdb, this immuneACCESS dataset retains in-frame rearrangements with V and J assigned. A fraction of the clones does not appear; measured against another copy, unresolved V genes explain less than half of the discrepancy, and the remainder lacks a known reason. The sample yields tens of thousands of clones; 90% were counted once. The ten top clones hold about 1.1% of the sample. The input for sequencing was peripheral blood, taken before any cancer treatment. These receptors were collected from a woman aged 40-75 years with stage I lung adenocarcinoma.

The chain is built from TRBV6-6 and TRBJ1-5; D unclear. This CDR3 is built from 14 residues. Germline V gives CDR1 MNHNY, CDR2 SVGAGI (reference sequence). Trimming took off 0 bases at V and 7 bases at J, with 10 bases between the two ends. CDR3 bases: TGTGCCAGCAGTTACTCGCCGATTGGGCAGCCCCAGCATTTT. Amino acids: CASSYSPIGQPQHF.

This sequence joins TRBV5-5 and TRBJ1-5; maybe TRBD1 (6 bases). The V gene's germline CDR1 is SGHKS and CDR2 YYEKEE (reference sequence). CDR3 length: 15 amino acids. Trimming cost V 1 base and J 6 bases, with 14 bases left between them. The CDR3 reads CASSLLWQGSQPQHF. The CDR3 nucleotides read TGTGCCAGCAGCTTGCTCTGGCAGGGGAGTCAGCCCCAGCATTTT.

V gene TRBV19 combines with J gene TRBJ2-7; 8 bases map to TRBD1. Germline CDR1 LNHDA, CDR2 SQIVND (reference sequence). The CDR3 has 14 amino acids. V shed 5 bases and J 0 bases; nucleotides not matched to a gene: 3. CDR3 in amino acids: CASSATGVSYEQYF. The CDR3 coding sequence is TGTGCCAGTAGTGCGACAGGGGTCTCCTACGAGCAGTACTTC.

This chain joins TRBV27 and TRBJ1-1, with a weak D call TRBD1 (6 bases). Trimming took 8 bases from V and 3 from J, leaving 16 bases between them. The germline V gene has CDR1 MNHEY and CDR2 SMNVEV (reference sequence). The CDR3 consists of 14 residues. The CDR3 DNA reads TGTGCCAGCCGGAATATACAGGGTTACACTGAAGCTTTCTTT. Its translation is CASRNIQGYTEAFF.

This clone was seen only a few times. This chain's CDR3 is CASSLVSGGQETQYF. The CDR3 DNA is TGTGCCAGCAGCTTAGTAAGCGGGGGGCAAGAGACCCAGTACTTC. V gene TRBV7-2 combines with J gene TRBJ2-5, with 9 positions matching TRBD2. Germline assignment: CDR1 SGHTA and CDR2 FQGNSA. V gave up 1 base and J gave up 2 bases; unmatched junction bases: 2. The CDR3 length is 15 residues.

The chain employs TRBV19 and TRBJ1-5; 7 bases fit TRBD1. Unmatched junction bases numbered 10, after V lost 5 bases and J lost 0 bases. The CDR3 totals 17 residues. The germline V gene has CDR1 LNHDA and CDR2 SQIVND (reference sequence). The CDR3 sequence: CASSRGGQANSNQPQHF. Written as DNA, the CDR3 is TGTGCCAGTAGTCGAGGCGGACAGGCGAATAGCAATCAGCCCCAGCATTTT.

This sequence joins TRBV5-4 and TRBJ1-1; D gene ambiguous. The germline V gene has CDR1 SGHNT and CDR2 YYREEE (reference sequence). CDR3 length equals 14 residues. V dropped 4 bases and J dropped 5 bases, with 15 bases sitting between them. The CDR3 sequence is CASSPHRSFTEAFF. In nucleotides, the CDR3 is TGTGCCAGCAGCCCACATAGGAGTTTTACTGAAGCTTTCTTT.

This rearrangement joins TRBV9 to TRBJ1-2; maybe TRBD1 (5 bases). Germline CDR1 SGDLS, CDR2 YYNGEE. The CDR3 length is 14 residues. With 4 bases removed from V and 2 bases from J, the gap between germline ends came to 12 bases. CDR3 region: CASSWGNTNYGYTF. The CDR3 coding sequence is TGTGCCAGCAGCTGGGGGAACACGAACTATGGCTACACCTTC.

The V and J genes are TRBV2 and TRBJ2-3; TRBD2 agrees at 7 bases. The CDR3 runs 16 residues. The trim removed 6 bases at V and 1 base at J, leaving 10 bases unmatched. Germline CDR1 and CDR2: SNHLY and FYNNEI. CDR3 amino acids: CASRAPWLAGTDTQYF. Here the CDR3 DNA reads TGTGCCAGCAGGGCGCCGTGGCTAGCGGGCACAGATACGCAGTATTTT. Supplemented by reference TRBV2 and TRBJ2-3, the full variable domain reads EPEVTQTPSHQVTQMGQEVILRCVPISNHLYFYWYRQILGQKVEFLVSFYNNEISEKSEIFDDQFSVERPDGSNFTLKIRSTKLEDSAMYFCASRAPWLAGTDTQYFGPGTRLTVL.

The chain is built from TRBV5-4 and TRBJ1-1; D gene unclear. Germline lookup yields CDR1 SGHNT and CDR2 YYREEE (reference sequence). The V and J ends lost 0 bases and 4 bases respectively, with 7 bases between them. This CDR3 spans 13 amino acids. The CDR3 protein is CASSLDPGTEAFF. The CDR3 DNA is TGTGCCAGCAGCTTGGACCCCGGCACTGAAGCTTTCTTT.

The chain carries TRBV5-4 and TRBJ2-3; 7 nucleotides match TRBD2. Looked up from germline, CDR1 is SGHNT and CDR2 is YYREEE (reference sequence). The CDR3 extends over 15 amino acids. J gave up 1 base and V 0 bases, and 2 bases lay outside the gene matches. The DNA for the CDR3 is TGTGCCAGCAGCTTGGCCCGGGGGGGCACAGATACGCAGTATTTT. Translated: CASSLARGGTDTQYF.

The chain couples TRBV7-8 to TRBJ2-7, with TRBD2 identical over 10 bases. Germline V CDR1 and CDR2: SGHVS, FQNEAQ. J gave up 1 base and V 1 base, and 4 bases lay outside the gene matches. CDR3 length equals 16 residues. DNA for the CDR3: TGTGCCAGCAGCTTAGTAAGCGGGAGGGTTTCCTACGAGCAGTACTTC. It yields the protein CASSLVSGRVSYEQYF. Supplemented by reference TRBV7-8 and TRBJ2-7, the full variable domain reads GAGVSQSPRYKVAKRGQDVALRCDPISGHVSLFWYQQALGQGPEFLTYFQNEAQLDKSGLPSDRFFAERPEGSVSTLKIQRTQQEDSAVYLCASSLVSGRVSYEQYFGPGTRLTVT.

The J gene is TRBJ2-5, the V gene TRBV6-1, with D possibly matching TRBD1 (5 bases). The V and J ends lost 7 bases and 4 bases respectively, with 13 bases between them. CDR1 is MNHNS, CDR2 SASEGT, per germline. The CDR3 length is 13 residues. The chain's CDR3 is CASIWQGRETQYF. CDR3 in DNA: TGTGCCAGCATTTGGCAGGGTCGAGAGACCCAGTACTTC.

The chain employs TRBV11-3 and TRBJ1-1; maybe TRBD1 (5 bases). In germline, CDR1 is SGHNT, CDR2 YENEEA. With 1 base removed from V and 6 bases from J, the gap between germline ends came to 12 bases. The CDR3 length is 14 residues. CDR3 sequence reads: CASSLGGTSAEAFF. The CDR3 nucleotides read TGTGCCAGCAGCTTAGGGGGGACGTCAGCTGAAGCTTTCTTT.

The chain carries TRBV7-2 and TRBJ1-1; possibly TRBD1 for D (6 bases). The V gene lost 1 base and the J gene lost 6 bases, with 9 bases spanning the gap. This CDR3 contains 13 residues. Germline CDR1 SGHTA, CDR2 FQGNSA. CDR3 in amino acids: CASSLDRVSEAFF. The CDR3 DNA sequence: TGTGCCAGCAGCTTAGACAGGGTTTCTGAAGCTTTCTTT.

The V and J genes are TRBV7-6 and TRBJ2-3; a possible D gene is TRBD2 (5 bases). The germline gives CDR1 SGHVS, CDR2 FNYEAQ. V was cut by 2 bases and J by 0 bases, with 9 bases left in between. The length of the CDR3 is 15 residues. Written as DNA, the CDR3 is TGTGCCAGCAGCTTATATGGCGGGAGCACAGATACGCAGTATTTT. Its protein is CASSLYGGSTDTQYF. Supplemented by reference TRBV7-6 and TRBJ2-3, the full variable domain reads GAGVSQSPRYKVTKRGQDVALRCDPISGHVSLYWYRQALGQGPEFLTYFNYEAQQDKSGLPNDRFSAERPEGSISTLTIQRTEQRDSAMYRCASSLYGGSTDTQYFGPGTRLTVL.

V usage is TRBV29-1 and J usage is TRBJ1-2, with TRBD1 identical over 7 bases. V shed 7 bases, J shed 7 bases, and the junction held 12 bases outside the gene matches. Germline CDR1 is SQVTM and CDR2 is ANQGSEA. The CDR3 loop spans 13 amino acids. The CDR3 nucleotides read TGCAGCGCAGTCACAGGGGAGAGACCTGGCTACACCTTC. This gives the protein CSAVTGERPGYTF.

The chain employs TRBV9 and TRBJ2-5, with TRBD2 matching over 10 bases. V gave up 4 bases and J gave up 4 bases; unmatched junction bases: 13. Looked up from germline, CDR1 is SGDLS and CDR2 is YYNGEE. The CDR3 covers 17 residues. The DNA of the CDR3 is TGTGCCAGCAGCCGACTCGATAGCGGGGGGCCGGGAGAGACCCAGTACTTC. Translated: CASSRLDSGGPGETQYF.

This clone is a singleton in its sample. This sequence joins TRBV7-2 and TRBJ2-5, with D hard to call. The V gene lost 5 bases and the J gene lost 4 bases, with 17 bases spanning the gap. The CDR3 totals 15 residues. Germline values: CDR1 SGHTA, CDR2 FQGNSA. CDR3 DNA: TGTGCCAGCAGCGGTTCCGACCTTGTGGGAGAGACCCAGTACTTC. Amino acid sequence: CASSGSDLVGETQYF.

The chain joins TRBV5-8 to TRBJ1-1, with 8 bases aligning to TRBD1. The CDR3 is made up of 16 amino acids. The trim removed 1 base at V and 0 bases at J, leaving 5 bases unmatched. Per germline, CDR1 SGHTS and CDR2 YDEGEE. CDR3 sequence reads: CASSLRTGRVNTEAFF. In DNA, the CDR3 is TGTGCCAGCAGCTTGAGGACAGGGCGCGTGAACACTGAAGCTTTCTTT.

The J gene is TRBJ2-2, the V gene TRBV5-6, with 8 bases identical to TRBD1. The trim removed 2 bases at V and 4 bases at J, leaving 4 bases unmatched. CDR1 is SGHDT and CDR2 is YYEEEE in the germline V gene. CDR3 size: 15 residues. CDR3 DNA sequence: TGTGCCAGCAGCTTCAACAGGGGGATCACCGGGGAGCTGTTTTTT. It yields the protein CASSFNRGITGELFF. The entire variable domain, with the rest obtained from reference TRBV5-6 and TRBJ2-2, is as follows: DAGVTQSPTHLIKTRGQQVTLRCSPKSGHDTVSWYQQALGQGPQFIFQYYEEEERQRGNFPDRFSGHQFPNYSSELNVNALLLGDSALYLCASSFNRGITGELFFGEGSRLTVL.